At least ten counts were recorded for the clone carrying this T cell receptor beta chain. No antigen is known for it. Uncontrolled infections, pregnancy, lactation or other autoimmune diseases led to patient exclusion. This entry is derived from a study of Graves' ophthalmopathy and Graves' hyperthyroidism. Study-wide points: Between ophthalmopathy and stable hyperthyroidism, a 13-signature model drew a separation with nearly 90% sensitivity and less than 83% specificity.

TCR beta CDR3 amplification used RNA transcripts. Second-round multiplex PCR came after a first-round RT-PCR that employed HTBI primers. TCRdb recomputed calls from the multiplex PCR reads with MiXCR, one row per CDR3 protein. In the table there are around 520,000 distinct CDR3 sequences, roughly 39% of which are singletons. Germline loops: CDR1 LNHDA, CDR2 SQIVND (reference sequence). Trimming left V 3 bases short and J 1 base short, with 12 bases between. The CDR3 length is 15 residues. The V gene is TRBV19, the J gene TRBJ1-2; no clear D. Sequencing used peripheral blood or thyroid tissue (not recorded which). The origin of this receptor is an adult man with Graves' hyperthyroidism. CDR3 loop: CASSMAGADNYGYTF. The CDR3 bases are TGTGCCAGTAGTATGGCGGGAGCAGATAACTATGGCTACACCTTC.